Here is one T cell receptor (beta chain) with its context. Its antigen is not known. This record belongs to a study of cytomegalovirus exposure and HLA in healthy donors. Study at large: The 500 to 850 first-cohort repertoires and the 120 or so validation repertoires shared the same platform, a later analysis reported.

Broader study findings: Listed as cytomegalovirus-associated were 150 or so TCR beta chains. A later analysis found first-cohort TCR clusters tended to co-occur in the 90 to 150 validation repertoires. Rarity marked most TCR sequences, yet some public TCRs occurred in many donors.

V lost 1 base to trimming and J lost 1 base; unmatched junction nucleotides: 2. Germline V lookup: CDR1 LNHNV, CDR2 YYDKDF (reference sequence). CDR3 length: 15 residues. Clones were read by immunoSEQ multiplex PCR, and TCRdb kept only the in-frame ones, dropping some. This repertoire shows about 250,000 clones, about 90% found once; its top ten account for around 12%. This receptor was taken from a man between 18 and 29 years old in good health and CMV-seropositive. The V and J genes are TRBV15 and TRBJ1-1, with 8 bases that match TRBD1. The material sequenced was PBMCs. CDR3 loop: CATSRGDRGNTEAFF. DNA of the CDR3: TGTGCCACCAGCAGAGGTGACAGGGGGAACACTGAAGCTTTCTTT.